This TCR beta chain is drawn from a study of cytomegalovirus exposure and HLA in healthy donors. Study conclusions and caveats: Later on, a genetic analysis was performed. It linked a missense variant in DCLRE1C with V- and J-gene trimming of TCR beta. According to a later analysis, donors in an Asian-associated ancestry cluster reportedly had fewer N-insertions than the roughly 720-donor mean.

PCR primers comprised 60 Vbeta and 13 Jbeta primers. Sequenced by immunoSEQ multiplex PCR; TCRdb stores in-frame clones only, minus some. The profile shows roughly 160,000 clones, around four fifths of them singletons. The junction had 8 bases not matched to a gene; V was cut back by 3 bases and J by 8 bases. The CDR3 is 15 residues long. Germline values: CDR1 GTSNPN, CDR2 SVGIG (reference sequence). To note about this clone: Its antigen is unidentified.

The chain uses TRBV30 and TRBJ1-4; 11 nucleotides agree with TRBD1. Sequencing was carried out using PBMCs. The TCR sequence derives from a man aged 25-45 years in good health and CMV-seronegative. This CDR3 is CAWSRTDRGREKLFF. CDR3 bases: TGTGCCTGGAGCCGCACGGACAGGGGGCGAGAAAAACTGTTTTTT.